The clone carrying this T cell receptor (beta chain) showed up just once. These data are taken from a study of long-term antiretroviral therapy in people with HIV. Survey-level immunoSEQ v3.0 assays were run. The assay was immunoSEQ multiplex PCR, and TCRdb's table has in-frame clones only and misses some. The repertoire holds about 30,000 clones, 85% to 95% seen once, with approximately 6.4% in the top ten. Cryopreserved PBMC numbered about 0.9-11 million per sample before DNA extraction. CDR1 SEHNR and CDR2 FQNEAQ come from the germline V gene (reference sequence). This CDR3 contains 15 residues. The V gene lost 4 bases and the J gene lost 5 bases, with 15 bases spanning the gap.

The receptor comes from a woman aged 35 to 49 with HIV. The specimen comprised unsorted PBMCs, sampled almost 6.7 years after starting antiretroviral therapy. The J gene is TRBJ2-1, the V gene TRBV7-9; the D gene is possibly TRBD2 (7 bases). The CDR3 coding sequence is TGTGCCAGCAGCTGGGGTAGGGGGGGGAACAATGAGCAGTTCTTC. Its translation: CASSWGRGGNNEQFF.